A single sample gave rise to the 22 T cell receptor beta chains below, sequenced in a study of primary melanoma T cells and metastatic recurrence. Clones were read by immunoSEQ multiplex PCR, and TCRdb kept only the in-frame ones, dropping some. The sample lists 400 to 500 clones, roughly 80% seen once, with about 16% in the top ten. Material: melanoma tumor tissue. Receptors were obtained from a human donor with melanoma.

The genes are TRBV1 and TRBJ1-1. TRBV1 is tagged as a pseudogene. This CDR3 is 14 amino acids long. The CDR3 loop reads CASSQHLSLPEAFF. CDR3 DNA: TGCGCCAGCAGCCAACACCTATCTCTCCCCGAAGCTTTCTTT.

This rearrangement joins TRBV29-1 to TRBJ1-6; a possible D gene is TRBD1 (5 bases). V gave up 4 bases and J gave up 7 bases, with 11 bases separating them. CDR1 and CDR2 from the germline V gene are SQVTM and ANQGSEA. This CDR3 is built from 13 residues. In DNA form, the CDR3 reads TGCAGCGTTGCGCAACAGGAAAATTCACCCCTCCACTTT. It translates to CSVAQQENSPLHF.

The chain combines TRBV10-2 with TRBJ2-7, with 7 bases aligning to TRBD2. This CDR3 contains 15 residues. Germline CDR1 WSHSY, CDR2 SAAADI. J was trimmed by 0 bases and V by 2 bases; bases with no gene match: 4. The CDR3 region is CASSEGTGGSYEQYF. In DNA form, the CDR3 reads TGCGCCAGCAGTGAGGGGACGGGGGGCTCCTACGAGCAGTACTTC.

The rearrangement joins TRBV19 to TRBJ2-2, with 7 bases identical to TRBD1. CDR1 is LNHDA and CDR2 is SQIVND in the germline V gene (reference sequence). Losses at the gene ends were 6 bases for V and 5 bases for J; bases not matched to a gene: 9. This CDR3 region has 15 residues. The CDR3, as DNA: TGTGCCAGTAGCAGGACAGGCACGGGGACCGGGGAGCTGTTTTTT. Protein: CASSRTGTGTGELFF.

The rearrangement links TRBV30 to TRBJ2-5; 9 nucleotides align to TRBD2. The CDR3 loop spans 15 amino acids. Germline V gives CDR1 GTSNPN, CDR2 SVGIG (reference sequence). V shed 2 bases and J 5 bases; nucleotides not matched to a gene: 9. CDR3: CAWSFASGTWETQYF. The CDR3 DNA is TGTGCCTGGAGTTTTGCTAGCGGGACTTGGGAGACCCAGTACTTC.

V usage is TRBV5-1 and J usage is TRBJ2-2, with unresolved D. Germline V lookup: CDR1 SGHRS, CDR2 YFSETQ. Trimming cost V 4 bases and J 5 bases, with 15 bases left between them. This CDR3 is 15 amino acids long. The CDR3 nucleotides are TGCGCCAGCAGCAGATATGCAGGAGCTACCGGGGAGCTGTTTTTT. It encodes CASSRYAGATGELFF. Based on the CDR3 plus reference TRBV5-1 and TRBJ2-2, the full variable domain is KAGVTQTPRYLIKTRGQQVTLSCSPISGHRSVSWYQQTPGQGLQFLFEYFSETQRNKGNFPGRFSGRQFSNSRSEMNVSTLELGDSALYLCASSRYAGATGELFFGEGSRLTVL.

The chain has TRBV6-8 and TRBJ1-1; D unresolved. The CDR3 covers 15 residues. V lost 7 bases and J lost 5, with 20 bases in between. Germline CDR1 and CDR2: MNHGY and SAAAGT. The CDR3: CASTLTTGSGTEAFF. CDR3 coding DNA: TGTGCCAGCACCCTTACAACCGGGTCCGGGACTGAAGCTTTCTTT.

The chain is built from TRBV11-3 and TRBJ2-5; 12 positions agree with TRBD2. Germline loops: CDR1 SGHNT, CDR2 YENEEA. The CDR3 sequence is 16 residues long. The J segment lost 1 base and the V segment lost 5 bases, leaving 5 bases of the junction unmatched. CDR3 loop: CASSHLAGGTQETQYF. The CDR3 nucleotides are TGTGCCAGCAGCCATCTAGCGGGAGGGACCCAAGAGACCCAGTACTTC.

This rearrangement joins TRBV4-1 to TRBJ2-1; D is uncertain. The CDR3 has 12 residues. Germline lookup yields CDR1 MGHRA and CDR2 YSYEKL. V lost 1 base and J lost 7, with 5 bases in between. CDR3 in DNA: TGCGCCAGCAGCCAAGCTATGAATGAGCAGTTCTTC. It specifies CASSQAMNEQFF.

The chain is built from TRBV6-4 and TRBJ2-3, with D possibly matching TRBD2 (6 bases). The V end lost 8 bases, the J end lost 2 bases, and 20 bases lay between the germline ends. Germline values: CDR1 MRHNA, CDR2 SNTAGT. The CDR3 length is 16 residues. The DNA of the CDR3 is TGTGCCAGCGGGCGAGATGTGGGGGGTTACACAGATACGCAGTATTTT. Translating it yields CASGRDVGGYTDTQYF.

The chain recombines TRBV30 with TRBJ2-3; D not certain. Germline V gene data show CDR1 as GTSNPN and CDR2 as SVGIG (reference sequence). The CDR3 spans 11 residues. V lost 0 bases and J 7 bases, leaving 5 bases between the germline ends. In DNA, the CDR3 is TGTGCCTGGAGTGTAGGAAATACGCAGTATTTT. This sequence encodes CAWSVGNTQYF. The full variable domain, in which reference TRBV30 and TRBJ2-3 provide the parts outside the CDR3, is SQTIHQWPATLVQPVGSPLSLECTVEGTSNPNLYWYRQAAGRGLQLLFYSVGIGQISSEVPQNLSASRPQDRQFILSSKKLLLSDSGFYLCAWSVGNTQYFGPGTRLTVL.

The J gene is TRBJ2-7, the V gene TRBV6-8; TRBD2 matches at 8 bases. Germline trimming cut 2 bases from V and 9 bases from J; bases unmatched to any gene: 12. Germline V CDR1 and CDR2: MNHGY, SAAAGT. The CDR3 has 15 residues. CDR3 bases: TGTGCCAGCAGTTACGCCGGGACCCCGGGAGGGGTGCAGTACTTC. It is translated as CASSYAGTPGGVQYF.

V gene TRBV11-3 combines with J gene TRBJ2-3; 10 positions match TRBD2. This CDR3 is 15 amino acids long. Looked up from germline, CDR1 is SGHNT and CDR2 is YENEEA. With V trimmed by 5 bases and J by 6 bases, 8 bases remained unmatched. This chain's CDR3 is CASSRSGGLFDTQYF. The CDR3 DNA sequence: TGTGCCAGCAGCCGTAGCGGGGGGCTGTTCGATACGCAGTATTTT.

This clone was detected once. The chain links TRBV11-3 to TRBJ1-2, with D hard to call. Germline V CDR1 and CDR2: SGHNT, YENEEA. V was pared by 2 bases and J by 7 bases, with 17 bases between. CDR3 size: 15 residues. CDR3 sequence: CASSLTTGWLAGYTF. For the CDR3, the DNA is TGTGCCAGCAGCTTAACGACCGGGTGGCTTGCTGGCTACACCTTC. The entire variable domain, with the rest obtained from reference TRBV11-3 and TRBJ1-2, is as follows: EAGVVQSPRYKIIEKKQPVAFWCNPISGHNTLYWYLQNLGQGPELLIRYENEEAVDDSQLPKDRFSAERLKGVDSTLKIQPAELGDSAVYLCASSLTTGWLAGYTFGSGTRLTVV.

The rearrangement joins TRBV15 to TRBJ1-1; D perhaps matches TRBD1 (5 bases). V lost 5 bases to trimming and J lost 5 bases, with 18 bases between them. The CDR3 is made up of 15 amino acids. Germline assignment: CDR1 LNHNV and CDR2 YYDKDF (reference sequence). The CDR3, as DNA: TGTGCCACCAGCGGCCCGTTTATTGGGGGAACTGAAGCTTTCTTT. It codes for CATSGPFIGGTEAFF.

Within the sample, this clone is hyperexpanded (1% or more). The CDR3, as DNA: TGTGCCAGCAGCTGGCCGGGGAGCGGGAGCTACGAGCAGTACTTC. Encoded protein: CASSWPGSGSYEQYF. V usage is TRBV11-3 and J usage is TRBJ2-7; 8 nucleotides align to TRBD2. The CDR3 is 15 residues long. V lost 4 bases to trimming and J lost 3 bases; unmatched junction nucleotides: 8. Germline lookup yields CDR1 SGHNT and CDR2 YENEEA.

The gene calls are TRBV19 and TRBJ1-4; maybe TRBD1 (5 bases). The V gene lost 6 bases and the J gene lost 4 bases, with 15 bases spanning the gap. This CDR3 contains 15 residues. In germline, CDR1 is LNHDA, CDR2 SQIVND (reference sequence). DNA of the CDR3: TGTGCCAGTAGGGACCCGGGACGCGGTAATGAAAAACTGTTTTTT. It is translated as CASRDPGRGNEKLFF.

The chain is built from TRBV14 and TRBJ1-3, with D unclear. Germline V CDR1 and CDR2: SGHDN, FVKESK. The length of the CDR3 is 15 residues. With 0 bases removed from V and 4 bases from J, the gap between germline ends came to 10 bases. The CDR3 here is CASSQDATVGNTIYF. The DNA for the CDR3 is TGTGCCAGCAGCCAAGACGCGACCGTAGGAAACACCATATATTTT.

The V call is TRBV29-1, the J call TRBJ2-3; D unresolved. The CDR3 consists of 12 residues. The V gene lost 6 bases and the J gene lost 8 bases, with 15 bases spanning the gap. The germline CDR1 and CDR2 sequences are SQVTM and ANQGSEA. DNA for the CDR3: TGCAGCGTGGTACCCCGGGTAGCTACGCAGTATTTT. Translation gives CSVVPRVATQYF.

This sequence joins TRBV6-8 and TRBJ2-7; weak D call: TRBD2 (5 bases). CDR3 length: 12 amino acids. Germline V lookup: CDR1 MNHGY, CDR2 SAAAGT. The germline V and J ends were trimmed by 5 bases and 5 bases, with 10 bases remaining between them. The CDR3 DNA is TGTGCCAGCAGTGACCCCGGGAACGAGCAGTACTTC. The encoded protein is CASSDPGNEQYF.

The CDR3 region has the DNA TGTGCCAGCAGTTACTCGACGGGGCTGAACACTGAAGCTTTCTTT. This sequence encodes CASSYSTGLNTEAFF. The V call is TRBV6-8, the J call TRBJ1-1; possibly TRBD1 for D (5 bases). The CDR3 length is 15 residues. In germline, CDR1 is MNHGY, CDR2 SAAAGT. The ends were cut back, 0 bases at V and 0 bases at J, with 8 bases in the middle.

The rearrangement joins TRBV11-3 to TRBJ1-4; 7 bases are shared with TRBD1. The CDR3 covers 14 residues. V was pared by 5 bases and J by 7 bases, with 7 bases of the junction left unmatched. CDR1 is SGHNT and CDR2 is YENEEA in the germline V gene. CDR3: CASSQGQRFEKLFF. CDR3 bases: TGTGCCAGCAGCCAGGGACAGAGATTTGAAAAACTGTTTTTT.